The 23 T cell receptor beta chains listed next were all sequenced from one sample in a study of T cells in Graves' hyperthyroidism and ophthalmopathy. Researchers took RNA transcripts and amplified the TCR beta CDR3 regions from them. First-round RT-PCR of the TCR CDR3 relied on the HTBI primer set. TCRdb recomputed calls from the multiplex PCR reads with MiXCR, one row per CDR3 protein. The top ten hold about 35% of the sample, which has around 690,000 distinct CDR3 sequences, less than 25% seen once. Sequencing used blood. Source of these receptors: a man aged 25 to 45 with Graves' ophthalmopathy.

The DNA for the CDR3 is TGTGCCAGCAGACAGGGCCCAAACGAGCAGTACTTC. Protein: CASRQGPNEQYF. The V and J genes are TRBV2 and TRBJ2-7; tentative D call: TRBD1 (6 bases). Looked up from germline, CDR1 is SNHLY and CDR2 is FYNNEI. This CDR3 has 12 residues. Trimming pared 6 bases from V and 5 bases from J, leaving 11 bases between.

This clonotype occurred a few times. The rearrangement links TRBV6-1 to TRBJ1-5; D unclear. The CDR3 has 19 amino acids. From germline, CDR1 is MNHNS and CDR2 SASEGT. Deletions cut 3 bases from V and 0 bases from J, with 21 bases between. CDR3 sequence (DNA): TGTGCCAGCAGTGAGATCGTCCCGGGGTCCGTCTATAGCAATCAGCCCCAGCATTTT. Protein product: CASSEIVPGSVYSNQPQHF.

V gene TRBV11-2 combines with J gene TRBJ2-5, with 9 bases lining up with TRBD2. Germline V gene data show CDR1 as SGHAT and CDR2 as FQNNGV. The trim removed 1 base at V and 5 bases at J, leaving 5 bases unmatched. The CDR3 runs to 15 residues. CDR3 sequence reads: CASSLGSSGSETQYF. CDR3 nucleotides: TGTGCCAGCAGCTTAGGGAGTAGCGGGAGTGAGACCCAGTACTTC.

Here the CDR3 DNA reads TGTGCCACTGTACTAGCTGAAGGGAATACGCAGTATTTT. Translation: CATVLAEGNTQYF. The J gene is TRBJ2-3, the V gene TRBV7-3; TRBD2 is a possible D gene (6 bases). The CDR3 totals 13 residues. Germline CDR1 is SGHTA and CDR2 is FQGTGA. V shed 10 bases and J shed 7 bases, with 18 bases lying between them.

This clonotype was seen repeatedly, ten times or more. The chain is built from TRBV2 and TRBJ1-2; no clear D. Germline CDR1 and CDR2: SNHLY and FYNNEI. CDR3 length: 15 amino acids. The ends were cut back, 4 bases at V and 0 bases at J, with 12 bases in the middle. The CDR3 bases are TGTGCCAGCAGTGGCGCGGCAGCCACTAACTATGGCTACACCTTC. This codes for CASSGAAATNYGYTF.

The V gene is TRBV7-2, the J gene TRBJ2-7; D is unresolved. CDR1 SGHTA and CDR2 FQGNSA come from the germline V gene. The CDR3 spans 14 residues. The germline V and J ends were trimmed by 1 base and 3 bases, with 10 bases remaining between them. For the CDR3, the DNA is TGTGCCAGCAGCTTAGTAACTCCCTTCTACGAGCAGTACTTC. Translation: CASSLVTPFYEQYF.

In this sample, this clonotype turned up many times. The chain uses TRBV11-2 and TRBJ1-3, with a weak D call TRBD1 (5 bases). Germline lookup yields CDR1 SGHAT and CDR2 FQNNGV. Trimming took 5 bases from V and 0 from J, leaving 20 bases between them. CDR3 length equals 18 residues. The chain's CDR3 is CASSAGQGGLISGNTIYF. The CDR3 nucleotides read TGTGCCAGCAGCGCAGGGCAGGGCGGCCTAATCTCTGGAAACACCATATATTTT. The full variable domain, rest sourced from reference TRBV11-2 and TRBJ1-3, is EAGVAQSPRYKIIEKRQSVAFWCNPISGHATLYWYQQILGQGPKLLIQFQNNGVVDDSQLPKDRFSAERLKGVDSTLKIQPAKLEDSAVYLCASSAGQGGLISGNTIYFGEGSWLTVV.

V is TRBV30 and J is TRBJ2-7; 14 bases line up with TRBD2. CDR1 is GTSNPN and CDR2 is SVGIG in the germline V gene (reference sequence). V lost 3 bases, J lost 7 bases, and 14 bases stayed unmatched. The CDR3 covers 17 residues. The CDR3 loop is CAWRGTSGSWALREQYF. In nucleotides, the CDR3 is TGTGCCTGGAGGGGGACTAGCGGGAGTTGGGCGCTTCGGGAGCAGTACTTC.

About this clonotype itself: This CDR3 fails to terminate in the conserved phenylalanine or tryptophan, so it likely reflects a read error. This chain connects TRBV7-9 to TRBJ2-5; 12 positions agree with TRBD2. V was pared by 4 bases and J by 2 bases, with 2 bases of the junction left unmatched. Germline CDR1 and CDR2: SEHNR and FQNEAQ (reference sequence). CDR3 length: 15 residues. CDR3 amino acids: CASSYGTSGQETQYS. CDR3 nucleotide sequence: TGTGCCAGCAGCTACGGGACTAGCGGGCAAGAGACCCAGTACTCC.

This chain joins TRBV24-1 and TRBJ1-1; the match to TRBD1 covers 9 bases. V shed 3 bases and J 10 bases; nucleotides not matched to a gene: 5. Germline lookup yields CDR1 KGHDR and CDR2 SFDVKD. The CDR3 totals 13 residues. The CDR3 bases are TGTGCCACCAGTGATACACAGGGGGCTGGAGCTTTCTTT. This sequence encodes CATSDTQGAGAFF.

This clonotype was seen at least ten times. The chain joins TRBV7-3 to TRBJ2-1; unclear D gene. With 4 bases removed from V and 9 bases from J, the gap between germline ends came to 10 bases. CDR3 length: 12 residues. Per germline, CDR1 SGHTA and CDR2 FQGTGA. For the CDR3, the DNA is TGTGCCAGCAGCTCCGGTCCGGGTGAGCAGTTCTTC. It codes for CASSSGPGEQFF.

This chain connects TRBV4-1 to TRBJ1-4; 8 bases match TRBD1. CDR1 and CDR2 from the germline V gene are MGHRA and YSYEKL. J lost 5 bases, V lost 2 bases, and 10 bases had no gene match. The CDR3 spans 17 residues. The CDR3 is CASSQPTTGAINEKLFF. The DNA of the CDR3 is TGCGCCAGCAGCCAACCGACGACAGGGGCGATCAATGAAAAACTGTTTTTT.

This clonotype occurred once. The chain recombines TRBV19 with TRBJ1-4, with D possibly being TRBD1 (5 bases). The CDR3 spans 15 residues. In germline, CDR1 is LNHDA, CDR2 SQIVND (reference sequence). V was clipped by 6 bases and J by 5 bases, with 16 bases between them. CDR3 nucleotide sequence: TGTGCCAGTAGGACAGAGCCGAGACCGAATGAAAAACTGTTTTTT. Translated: CASRTEPRPNEKLFF.

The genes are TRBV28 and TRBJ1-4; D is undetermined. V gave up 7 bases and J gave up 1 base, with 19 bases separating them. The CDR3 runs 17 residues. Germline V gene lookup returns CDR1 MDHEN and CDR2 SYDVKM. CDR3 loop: CASTPYPGSVTNEKLFF. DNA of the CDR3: TGTGCCAGCACACCCTACCCGGGGTCCGTAACTAATGAAAAACTGTTTTTT.

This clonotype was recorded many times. CDR3 amino acids: CASSVPTGAEAFF. DNA of the CDR3: TGTGCCAGCAGTGTCCCAACAGGGGCTGAAGCTTTCTTT. V gene TRBV6-1 combines with J gene TRBJ1-1; 7 positions match TRBD1. CDR3 size: 13 residues. From germline, CDR1 is MNHNS and CDR2 SASEGT. V shed 4 bases, J shed 6 bases, and the junction held 5 bases outside the gene matches.

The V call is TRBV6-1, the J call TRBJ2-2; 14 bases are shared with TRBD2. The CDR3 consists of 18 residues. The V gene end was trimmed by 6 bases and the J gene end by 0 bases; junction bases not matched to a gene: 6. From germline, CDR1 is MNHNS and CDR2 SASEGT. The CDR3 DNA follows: TGTGCCAGCAGGACTGCGGGACTAGCGGGAGCGAACACCGGGGAGCTGTTTTTT. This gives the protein CASRTAGLAGANTGELFF.

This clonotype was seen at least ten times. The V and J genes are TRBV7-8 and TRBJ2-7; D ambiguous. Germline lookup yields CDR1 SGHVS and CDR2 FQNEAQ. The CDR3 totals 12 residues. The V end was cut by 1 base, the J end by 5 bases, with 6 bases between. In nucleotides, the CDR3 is TGTGCCAGCAGCTTAGTTACCCACGAGCAGTACTTC. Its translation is CASSLVTHEQYF.

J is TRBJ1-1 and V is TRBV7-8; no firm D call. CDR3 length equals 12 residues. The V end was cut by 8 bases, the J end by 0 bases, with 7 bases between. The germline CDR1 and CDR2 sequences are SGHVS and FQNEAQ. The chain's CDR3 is CASFSMNTEAFF. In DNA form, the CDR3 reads TGTGCCAGCTTCTCGATGAACACTGAAGCTTTCTTT.

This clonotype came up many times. CDR3 sequence: CSAARTSGRGETQYF. The CDR3 DNA is TGCAGTGCAGCCCGGACTAGCGGGAGGGGAGAGACCCAGTACTTC. This chain joins TRBV20-1 and TRBJ2-5; 15 bases match TRBD2. CDR3 length: 15 residues. Per germline, CDR1 DFQATT and CDR2 SNEGSKA (reference sequence). J lost 4 bases, V lost 6 bases, and 6 bases had no gene match.

The CDR3 nucleotides are TGCGCCAGCAGTGAGTTGCGTACGACCTACGAGCAGTACTTC. Translating it yields CASSELRTTYEQYF. This sequence joins TRBV10-2 and TRBJ2-7; D is uncertain. Germline V gene lookup returns CDR1 WSHSY and CDR2 SAAADI. The CDR3 loop spans 14 amino acids. V dropped 1 base and J dropped 2 bases, with 9 bases sitting between them.

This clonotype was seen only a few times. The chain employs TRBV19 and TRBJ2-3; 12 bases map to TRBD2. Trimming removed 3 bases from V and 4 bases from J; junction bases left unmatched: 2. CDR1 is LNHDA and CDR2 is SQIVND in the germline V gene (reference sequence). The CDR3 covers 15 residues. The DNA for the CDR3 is TGTGCCAGTAGTATGACTAGCGGGAGTGCAGATACGCAGTATTTT. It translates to CASSMTSGSADTQYF.

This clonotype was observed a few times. CDR3 sequence reads: CSASPWGGSQETQYF. CDR3 DNA sequence: TGCAGTGCTAGCCCCTGGGGAGGCAGCCAAGAGACCCAGTACTTC. The gene calls are TRBV20-1 and TRBJ2-5; D may be TRBD2 (6 bases). The CDR3 length is 15 residues. Germline assignment: CDR1 DFQATT and CDR2 SNEGSKA (reference sequence). V was cut by 3 bases and J by 1 base, with 15 bases left in between.

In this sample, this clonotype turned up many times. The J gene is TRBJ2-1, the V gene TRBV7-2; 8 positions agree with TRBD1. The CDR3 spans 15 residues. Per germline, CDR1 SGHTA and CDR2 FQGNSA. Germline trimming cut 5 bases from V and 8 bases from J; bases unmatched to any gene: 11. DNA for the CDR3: TGTGCCAGCAGCACGACAGGGGCGGTGAAGGATGAGCAGTTCTTC. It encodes CASSTTGAVKDEQFF.